This T cell receptor (beta chain) is from a study of shared clonotypes between healthy human individuals. In the study overall: Three plates each covered CD4 naive and memory; CD8 naive two, CD8 memory one.

The CDR3 length is 16 residues. Germline V gene sequence: CDR1 SGHAT, CDR2 FQNNGV. Trimming took 1 base from V and 3 from J; bases not matched to a gene: 8. Researchers ran the assay at a deep level. Sequencing was performed with immunoSEQ multiplex PCR; in TCRdb, only in-frame clones are kept and a portion is missing. Of around 1.9 million clones in the sample, 93% are singletons; the top ten hold approximately 1.7%. CD45RO-negative CD8 cells positively selected for CCR7 made up the naive population, which excluded terminally differentiated effector memory CD45RA+ cells. As to this clone: What it recognizes is unknown.

Study results and caveats: Sorted-subset samples were not fully sequenced, rarefaction indicated. The study generally estimated greater richness for naive than memory subsets.

What was sequenced was naive CD8+ T cells from PBMCs. This chain joins TRBV11-2 and TRBJ2-7, with 8 nucleotides matching TRBD2. The receptor was isolated from a man aged 18 to 29 in good health. Some clones in this sample may be carry-over from other donors' samples. The CDR3 DNA reads TGTGCCAGCAGCTTAGTTCCTAGCGGGCATATCTACGAGCAGTACTTC. Amino acids: CASSLVPSGHIYEQYF.